These 19 T cell receptor beta chains came from one sample sequenced in a study of blood T cell repertoires in COVID-19. This table comes from immunoSEQ multiplex PCR, and its TCRdb copy is limited to in-frame clones, with some not included. Of 100,000 to 150,000 clones in the sample, 70% to 90% were seen once. Sequencing input: peripheral blood. These receptors were obtained from a middle-aged man with acute or convalescent COVID-19.

This chain uses TRBV13 with TRBJ2-2; weak D call: TRBD2 (7 bases). The germline V and J ends were trimmed by 4 bases and 4 bases, with 19 bases remaining between them. CDR3 length equals 17 residues. CDR1 and CDR2 (germline): PRHDT, FYEKMQ (reference sequence). The CDR3 reads CASSSWGREMSTGELFF. CDR3 nucleotide sequence: TGTGCCAGCAGCTCCTGGGGGCGGGAGATGAGCACCGGGGAGCTGTTTTTT. Full variable domain (outside the CDR3, taken from reference TRBV13 and TRBJ2-2): AAGVIQSPRHLIKEKRETATLKCYPIPRHDTVYWYQQGPGQDPQFLISFYEKMQSDKGSIPDRFSAQQFSDYHSELNMSSLELGDSALYFCASSSWGREMSTGELFFGEGSRLTVL.

This chain links TRBV5-1 with TRBJ2-7; 8 bases align to TRBD1. The CDR3 spans 16 residues. V lost 3 bases to trimming and J lost 4 bases; unmatched junction nucleotides: 12. Germline V gives CDR1 SGHRS, CDR2 YFSETQ. CDR3 nucleotides: TGCGCCAGCAGCTGGGACCCTGACAGGGGTGATTACGAGCAGTACTTC. Residues: CASSWDPDRGDYEQYF.

The chain combines TRBV18 with TRBJ1-5; the D gene is possibly TRBD1 (5 bases). This CDR3 comprises 19 residues. The germline V and J ends were trimmed by 3 bases and 0 bases, with 21 bases remaining between them. Looked up from germline, CDR1 is KGHSH and CDR2 is LQKENI. In DNA form, the CDR3 reads TGTGCCAGCTCACCGAGAGCTGTGACAGACTTATATAGCAATCAGCCCCAGCATTTT. It codes for CASSPRAVTDLYSNQPQHF.

The gene calls are TRBV12-3 or TRBV12-4 and TRBJ2-7; tentatively, D is TRBD1 (5 bases). The CDR3 runs 12 residues. The V and J ends lost 5 bases and 9 bases respectively, with 14 bases between them. The CDR3 nucleotides read TGTGCCAGCAGTAGATGGGGCGGCGGGCAGTACTTC. Its protein is CASSRWGGGQYF.

J is TRBJ2-7 and V is TRBV6-2 or TRBV6-3; weak D call: TRBD2 (6 bases). CDR3 length equals 17 residues. The germline V and J ends were trimmed by 2 bases and 4 bases, with 21 bases remaining between them. Germline V gene lookup returns CDR1 MNHEY and CDR2 SVGEGT. The CDR3 loop is CASSYEAGSSQFYEQYF. The DNA for the CDR3 is TGTGCCAGCAGTTACGAGGCGGGGTCCAGCCAGTTTTACGAGCAGTACTTC.

The rearrangement links TRBV7-6 to TRBJ2-3; the match to TRBD2 covers 9 bases. Germline CDR1 is SGHVS and CDR2 is FNYEAQ. The CDR3 loop spans 18 amino acids. V lost 0 bases to trimming and J lost 2 bases; unmatched junction nucleotides: 9. The CDR3 nucleotides read TGTGCCAGCAGCTTAGCGGGGAGACTAGCGGAATTCACAGATACGCAGTATTTT. Translation gives CASSLAGRLAEFTDTQYF.

V gene TRBV21-1 combines with J gene TRBJ2-1; TRBD1 reflects the table's D call only, with no check against the DNA. TRBV21-1 is given as a pseudogene. The CDR3 contains 16 residues. The CDR3 sequence: CASSKGGQGSLVGQFF. In DNA form, the CDR3 reads TGTGCCAGCAGCAAAGGGGGACAGGGTTCGTTGGTTGGGCAGTTCTTC.

The V call is TRBV5-8, the J call TRBJ1-5, with a weak D call TRBD1 (5 bases). CDR1 and CDR2 (germline): SGHTS, YDEGEE. There are 14 residues in the CDR3. Trimming took off 4 bases at V and 3 bases at J, with 11 bases between the two ends. The CDR3 DNA reads as TGTGCCAGCAGCGCCGGACACAACAATCAGCCCCAGCATTTT. It translates to CASSAGHNNQPQHF.

The CDR3 region is CATSRGSSTDTQYF. The CDR3 DNA is TGTGCCACCAGTAGAGGGTCTAGTACAGATACGCAGTATTTT. The chain uses TRBV24-1 and TRBJ2-3, with D possibly matching TRBD2 (5 bases). This CDR3 region has 14 residues. Germline lookup yields CDR1 KGHDR and CDR2 SFDVKD. V was pared by 6 bases and J by 3 bases, with 12 bases between.

J is TRBJ2-5 and V is TRBV14, with 14 bases identical to TRBD2. Trimming at V came to 1 base and at J to 5 bases, leaving 6 bases not matched to a gene. CDR1 is SGHDN and CDR2 is FVKESK in the germline V gene. This CDR3 spans 17 amino acids. CDR3 nucleotide sequence: TGTGCCAGCAGCCAAGGACTAGCGGGAGGGAGTAGCGAGACCCAGTACTTC. Translating gives CASSQGLAGGSSETQYF.

The chain couples TRBV11-2 to TRBJ1-1, with 7 bases identical to TRBD1. CDR3 length: 14 amino acids. Germline V gene data show CDR1 as SGHAT and CDR2 as FQNNGV. V gave up 2 bases and J gave up 2 bases; unmatched junction bases: 2. CDR3 nucleotides: TGTGCCAGCAGCTTAAGGGGGCTAAACACTGAAGCTTTCTTT. This translates into CASSLRGLNTEAFF.

V is TRBV2 and J is TRBJ2-1, with 7 bases identical to TRBD1. The V segment lost 7 bases and the J segment 12 bases; nucleotides outside the gene matches: 12. Germline V gene sequence: CDR1 SNHLY, CDR2 FYNNEI. The CDR3 is made up of 13 amino acids. Written as DNA, the CDR3 is TGTGCCAGCACCCCCGGACAGGTTTTATGGCAGTTCTTC. Translated, it gives CASTPGQVLWQFF. The full variable domain, its missing parts supplied by reference TRBV2 and TRBJ2-1, is EPEVTQTPSHQVTQMGQEVILRCVPISNHLYFYWYRQILGQKVEFLVSFYNNEISEKSEIFDDQFSVERPDGSNFTLKIRSTKLEDSAMYFCASTPGQVLWQFFGPGTRLTVL.

This clone came up once. The germline gene is not matched at one end of the junction; a read error may be the cause. The genes are TRBV5-1 and TRBJ2-3, with D maybe TRBD1 (6 bases). The CDR3 totals 12 residues. Germline values: CDR1 SGHRS, CDR2 YFSETQ. The CDR3 DNA sequence: TGCGCCAGCAGCCCAACAGGGTCCTTCGTGGATTTT. Translating gives CASSPTGSFVDF.

The CDR3 nucleotides read TGCAGCGTTGAAGGGGCCCGGGGCTATGGCTACACCTTC. Encoded protein: CSVEGARGYGYTF. V is TRBV29-1 and J is TRBJ1-2; no definite D call. Germline CDR1 reads SQVTM; CDR2 reads ANQGSEA. V lost 1 base, J lost 4 bases, and 10 bases lay in between. CDR3 size: 13 residues.

A single count supports this clone. The chain combines TRBV27 with TRBJ2-7; 10 bases match TRBD1. The J segment lost 0 bases and the V segment lost 8 bases, leaving 1 base of the junction unmatched. CDR3 length: 13 amino acids. CDR1 MNHEY and CDR2 SMNVEV come from the germline V gene (reference sequence). The CDR3, as DNA: TGTGCCAGCGGACAGGGGGTCTCCTACGAGCAGTACTTC. Translation: CASGQGVSYEQYF.

This clone was seen a few times. The chain recombines TRBV7-8 with TRBJ2-1, with 10 bases matching TRBD1. The CDR3 runs 15 residues. CDR1 is SGHVS and CDR2 is FQNEAQ in the germline V gene. V was pared by 1 base and J by 7 bases, with 4 bases of the junction left unmatched. This CDR3 is CASSLGQGAGNEQFF. DNA of the CDR3: TGTGCCAGCAGCTTAGGACAGGGGGCTGGTAATGAGCAGTTCTTC.

V and J are TRBV29-1 and TRBJ2-5, with D maybe TRBD2 (6 bases). V dropped 6 bases and J dropped 2 bases, with 16 bases sitting between them. The CDR3 covers 14 residues. From germline, CDR1 is SQVTM and CDR2 ANQGSEA. CDR3 nucleotide sequence: TGCAGCGTGCGGGCAGCGACTAGTCAAGAGACCCAGTACTTC. Translated: CSVRAATSQETQYF. Full variable domain (rest looked up from reference TRBV29-1 and TRBJ2-5): SAVISQKPSRDICQRGTSLTIQCQVDSQVTMMFWYRQQPGQSLTLIATANQGSEATYESGFVIDKFPISRPNLTFSTLTVSNMSPEDSSIYLCSVRAATSQETQYFGPGTRLLVL.

The CDR3 DNA is TGCGCCAGCAGCCAAGATTTTATAGGGGACACTGAAAAACTGTTTTTT. Translating it yields CASSQDFIGDTEKLFF. This rearrangement joins TRBV4-3 to TRBJ1-4, with D possibly being TRBD1 (6 bases). The germline gives CDR1 LGHNA, CDR2 YSLEER. Trimming stripped 0 bases from V and 7 bases from J, with 15 bases between. The CDR3 spans 16 residues.

The chain joins TRBV7-2 to TRBJ2-1; TRBD2 agrees at 12 bases. The V gene's germline CDR1 is SGHTA and CDR2 FQGNSA. V trimming: 5 bases; J trimming: 5 bases; junction bases outside the gene matches: 10. The CDR3 sequence is 17 residues long. CDR3 region: CASSHPVPSGRDNEQFF. The CDR3 bases are TGTGCCAGCAGCCATCCAGTCCCTAGCGGGAGGGACAATGAGCAGTTCTTC.